The sequence of this TCR beta chain was determined in a study of identical twins. After removal of 6 bases from V and 2 bases from J, the junction contained 6 bases not matched to a gene. CDR3 length: 17 residues. The table lists this clonotype with a few counts. One entry per CDR3 protein, called by TCRdb with MiXCR from the 5' RACE reads. The table records over 600,000 distinct CDR3 sequences, 20% to 25% of them present only once. This same sample was also part of a study on T cells expressing NK-cell markers.

The TCR comes from a woman between 18 and 29 years old in good health. Sequences were obtained from PBMCs. The chain recombines TRBV12-3 or TRBV12-4 with TRBJ2-3; 15 nucleotides align to TRBD2. CDR3 nucleotides: TGTGCCAGCAGGGGGACTAGCGGGGGGCCTTTCACAGATACGCAGTATTTT. Residues: CASRGTSGGPFTDTQYF.